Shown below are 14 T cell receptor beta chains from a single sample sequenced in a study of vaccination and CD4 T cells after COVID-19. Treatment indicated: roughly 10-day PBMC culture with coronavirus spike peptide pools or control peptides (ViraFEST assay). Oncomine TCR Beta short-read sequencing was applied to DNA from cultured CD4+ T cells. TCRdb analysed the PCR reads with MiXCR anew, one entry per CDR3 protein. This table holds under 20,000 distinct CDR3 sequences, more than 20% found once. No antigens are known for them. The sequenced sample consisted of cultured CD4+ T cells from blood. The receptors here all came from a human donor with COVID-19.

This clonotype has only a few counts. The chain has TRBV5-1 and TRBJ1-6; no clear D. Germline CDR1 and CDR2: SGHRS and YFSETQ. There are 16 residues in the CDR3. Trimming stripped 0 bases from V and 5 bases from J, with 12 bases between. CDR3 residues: CASSLGRTGNNSPLHF. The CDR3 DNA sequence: TGCGCCAGCAGCTTGGGGAGGACTGGGAATAATTCACCCCTCCACTTT.

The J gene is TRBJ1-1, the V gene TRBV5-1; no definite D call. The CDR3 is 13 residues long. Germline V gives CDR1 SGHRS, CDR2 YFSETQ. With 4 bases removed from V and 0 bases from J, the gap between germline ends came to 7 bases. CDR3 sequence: CASSPRLNTEAFF. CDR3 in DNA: TGCGCCAGCAGCCCACGATTGAACACTGAAGCTTTCTTT.

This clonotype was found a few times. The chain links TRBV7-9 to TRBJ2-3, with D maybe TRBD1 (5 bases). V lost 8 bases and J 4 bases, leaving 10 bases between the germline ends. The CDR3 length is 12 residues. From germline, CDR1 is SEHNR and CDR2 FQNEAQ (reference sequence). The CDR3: CASQGVPDTQYF. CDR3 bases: TGTGCCAGCCAGGGTGTCCCAGATACGCAGTATTTT. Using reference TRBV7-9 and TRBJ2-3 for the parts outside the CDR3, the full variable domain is DTGVSQNPRHKITKRGQNVTFRCDPISEHNRLYWYRQTLGQGPEFLTYFQNEAQLEKSRLLSDRFSAERPKGSFSTLEIQRTEQGDSAMYLCASQGVPDTQYFGPGTRLTVL.

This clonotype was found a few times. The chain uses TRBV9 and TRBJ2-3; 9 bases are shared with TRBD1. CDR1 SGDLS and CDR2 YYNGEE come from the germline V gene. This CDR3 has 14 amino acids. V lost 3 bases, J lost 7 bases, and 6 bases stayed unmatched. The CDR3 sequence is CASSGDRAYYTQYF. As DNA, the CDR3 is TGTGCCAGCAGCGGGGACAGGGCCTACTATACGCAGTATTTT.

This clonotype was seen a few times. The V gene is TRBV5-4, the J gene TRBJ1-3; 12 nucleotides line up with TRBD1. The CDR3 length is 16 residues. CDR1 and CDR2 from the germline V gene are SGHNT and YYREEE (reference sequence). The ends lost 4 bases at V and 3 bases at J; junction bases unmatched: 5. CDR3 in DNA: TGTGCCAGCAGCGGGACAGGGGGCGAGGGTGGAAACACCATATATTTT. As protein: CASSGTGGEGGNTIYF. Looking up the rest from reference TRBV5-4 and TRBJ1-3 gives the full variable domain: ETGVTQSPTHLIKTRGQQVTLRCSSQSGHNTVSWYQQALGQGPQFIFQYYREEENGRGNFPPRFSGLQFPNYSSELNVNALELDDSALYLCASSGTGGEGGNTIYFGEGSWLTVV.

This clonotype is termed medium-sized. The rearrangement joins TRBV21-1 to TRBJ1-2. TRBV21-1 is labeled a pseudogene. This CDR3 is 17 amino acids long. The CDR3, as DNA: TGTGCCAGCAGCAAAGTCGTCCGTTGGCAGCCTAACTATGGCTACACCTTC. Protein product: CASSKVVRWQPNYGYTF.

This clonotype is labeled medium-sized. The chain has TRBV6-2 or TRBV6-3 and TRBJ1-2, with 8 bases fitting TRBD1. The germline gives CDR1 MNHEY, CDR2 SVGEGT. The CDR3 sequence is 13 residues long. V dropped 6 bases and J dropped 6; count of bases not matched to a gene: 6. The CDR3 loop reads CASRLQGEDGYTF. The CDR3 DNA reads TGTGCCAGCAGATTACAGGGGGAGGATGGCTACACCTTC.

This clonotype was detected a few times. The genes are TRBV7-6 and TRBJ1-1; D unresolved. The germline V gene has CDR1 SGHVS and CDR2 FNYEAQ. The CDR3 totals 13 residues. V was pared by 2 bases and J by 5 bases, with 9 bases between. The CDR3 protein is CASSLREGTEAFF. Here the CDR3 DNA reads TGTGCCAGCAGCTTACGGGAAGGAACTGAAGCTTTCTTT.

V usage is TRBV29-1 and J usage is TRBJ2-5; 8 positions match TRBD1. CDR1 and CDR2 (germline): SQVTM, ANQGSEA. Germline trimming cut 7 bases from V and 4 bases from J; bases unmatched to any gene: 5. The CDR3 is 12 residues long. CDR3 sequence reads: CSARTGTETQYF. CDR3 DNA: TGCAGCGCCCGGACAGGGACAGAGACCCAGTACTTC.

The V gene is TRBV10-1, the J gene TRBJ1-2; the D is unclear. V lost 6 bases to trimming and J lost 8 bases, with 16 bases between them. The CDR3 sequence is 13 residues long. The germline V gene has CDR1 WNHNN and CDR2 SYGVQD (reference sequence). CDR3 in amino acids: CASSERTRSGYTF. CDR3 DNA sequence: TGCGCCAGCAGCGAGAGAACCAGGAGCGGCTACACCTTC.

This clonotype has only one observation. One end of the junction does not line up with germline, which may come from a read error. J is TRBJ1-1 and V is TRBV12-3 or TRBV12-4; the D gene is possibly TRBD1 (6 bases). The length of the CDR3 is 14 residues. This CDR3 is CASTPTGYITETFF. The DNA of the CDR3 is TGTGCCAGCACTCCCACAGGGTATATCACTGAAACTTTCTTT.

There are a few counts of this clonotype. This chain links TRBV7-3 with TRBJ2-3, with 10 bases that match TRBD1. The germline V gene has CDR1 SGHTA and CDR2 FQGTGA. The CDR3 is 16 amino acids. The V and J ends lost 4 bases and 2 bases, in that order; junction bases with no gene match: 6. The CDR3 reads CASSSGQGGYTDTQYF. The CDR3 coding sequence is TGTGCCAGCAGCTCCGGACAGGGGGGGTACACAGATACGCAGTATTTT.

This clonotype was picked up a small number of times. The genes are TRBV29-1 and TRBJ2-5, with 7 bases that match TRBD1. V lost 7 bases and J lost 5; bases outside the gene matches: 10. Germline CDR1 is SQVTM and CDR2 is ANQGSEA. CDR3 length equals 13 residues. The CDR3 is CSAMTGLQETQYF. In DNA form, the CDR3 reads TGCAGCGCGATGACAGGGCTCCAGGAGACCCAGTACTTC.

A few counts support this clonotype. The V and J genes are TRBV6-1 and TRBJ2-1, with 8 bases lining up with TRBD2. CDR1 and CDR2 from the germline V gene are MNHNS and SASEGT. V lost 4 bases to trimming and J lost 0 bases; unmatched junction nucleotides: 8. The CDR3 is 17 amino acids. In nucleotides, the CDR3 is TGTGCCAGCAGTGTGGGTCAGCGGGGGAGCTCCTACAATGAGCAGTTCTTC. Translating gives CASSVGQRGSSYNEQFF.